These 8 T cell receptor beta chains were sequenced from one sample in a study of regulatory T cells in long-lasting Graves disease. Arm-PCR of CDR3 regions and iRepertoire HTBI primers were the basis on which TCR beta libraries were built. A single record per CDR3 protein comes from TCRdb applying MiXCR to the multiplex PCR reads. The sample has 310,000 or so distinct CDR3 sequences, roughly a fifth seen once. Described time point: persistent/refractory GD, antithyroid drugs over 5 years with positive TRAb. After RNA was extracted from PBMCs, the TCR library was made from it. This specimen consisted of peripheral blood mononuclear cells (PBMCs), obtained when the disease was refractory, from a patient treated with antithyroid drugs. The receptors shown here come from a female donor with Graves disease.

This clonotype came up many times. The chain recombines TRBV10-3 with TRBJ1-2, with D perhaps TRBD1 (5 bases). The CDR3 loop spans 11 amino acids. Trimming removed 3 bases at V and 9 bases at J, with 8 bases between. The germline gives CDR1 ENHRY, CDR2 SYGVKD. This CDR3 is CAISEDSSYTF. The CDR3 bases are TGTGCCATCAGTGAAGACAGCAGCTACACCTTC.

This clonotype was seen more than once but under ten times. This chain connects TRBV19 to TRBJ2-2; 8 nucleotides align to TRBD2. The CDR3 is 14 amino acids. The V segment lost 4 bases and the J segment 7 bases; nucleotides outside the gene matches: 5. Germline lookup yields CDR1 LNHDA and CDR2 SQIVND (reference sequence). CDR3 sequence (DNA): TGTGCCAGTAGTAGCGGGGGGATGGTCGGGGAGCTGTTTTTT. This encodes CASSSGGMVGELFF. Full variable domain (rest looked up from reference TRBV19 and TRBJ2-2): DGGITQSPKYLFRKEGQNVTLSCEQNLNHDAMYWYRQDPGQGLRLIYYSQIVNDFQKGDIAEGYSVSREKKESFPLTVTSAQKNPTAFYLCASSSGGMVGELFFGEGSRLTVL.

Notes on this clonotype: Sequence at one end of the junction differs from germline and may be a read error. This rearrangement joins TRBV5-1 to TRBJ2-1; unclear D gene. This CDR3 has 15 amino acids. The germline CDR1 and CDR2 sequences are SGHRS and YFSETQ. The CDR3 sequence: CASSLISSSYNEQFF. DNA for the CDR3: TGTGCCAGCAGCTTGATCTCCTCATCCTACAATGAGCAGTTCTTC.

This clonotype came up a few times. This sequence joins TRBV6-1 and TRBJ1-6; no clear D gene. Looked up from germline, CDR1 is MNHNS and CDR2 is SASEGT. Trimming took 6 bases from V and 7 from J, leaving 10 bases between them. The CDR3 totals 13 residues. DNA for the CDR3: TGTGCCAGCAGAAAAGGTCGAAATTCACCCCTCCACTTT. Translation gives CASRKGRNSPLHF.

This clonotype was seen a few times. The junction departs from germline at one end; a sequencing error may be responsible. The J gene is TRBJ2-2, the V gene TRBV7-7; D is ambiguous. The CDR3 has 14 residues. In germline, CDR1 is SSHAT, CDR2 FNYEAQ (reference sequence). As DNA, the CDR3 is TGTGCTAGCACCCGCTCCCCACGCACCGGGGAGCTGTTTTTT. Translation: CASTRSPRTGELFF. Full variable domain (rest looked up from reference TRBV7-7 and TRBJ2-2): GAGVSQSPRYKVTKRGQDVTLRCDPISSHATLYWYQQALGQGPEFLTYFNYEAQPDKSGLPSDRFSAERPEGSISTLTIQRTEQRDSAMYRCASTRSPRTGELFFGEGSRLTVL.

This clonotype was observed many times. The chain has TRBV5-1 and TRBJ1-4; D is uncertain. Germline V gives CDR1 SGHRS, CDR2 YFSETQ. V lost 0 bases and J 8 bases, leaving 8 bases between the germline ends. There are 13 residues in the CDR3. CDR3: CASSLGTREKLFF. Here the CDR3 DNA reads TGCGCCAGCAGCTTGGGGACGAGGGAAAAACTGTTTTTT.

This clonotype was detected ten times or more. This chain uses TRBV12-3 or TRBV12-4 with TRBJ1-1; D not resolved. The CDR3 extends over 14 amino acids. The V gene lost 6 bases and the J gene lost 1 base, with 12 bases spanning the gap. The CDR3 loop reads CASRGSWPNTEAFF. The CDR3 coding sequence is TGTGCCAGCAGGGGGAGTTGGCCGAACACTGAAGCTTTCTTT.

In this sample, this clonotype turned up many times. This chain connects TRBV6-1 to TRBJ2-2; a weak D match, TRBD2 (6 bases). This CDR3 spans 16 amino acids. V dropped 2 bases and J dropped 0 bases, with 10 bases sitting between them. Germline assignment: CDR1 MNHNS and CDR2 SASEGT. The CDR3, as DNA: TGTGCCAGCAGTGAATGGGGACTCGCGAACACCGGGGAGCTGTTTTTT. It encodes CASSEWGLANTGELFF.